The 5 T cell receptor beta chains listed next were all sequenced from one sample in a study of shared clonotypes between healthy human individuals. The method was immunoSEQ multiplex PCR; TCRdb's version includes in-frame clones alone and lacks a portion of them. Found here are about 1,500,000 clones, approximately 97% of them singletons; the top ten hold roughly 1.1%. Sequences were obtained from naive CD4+ T cells sorted from blood. Described subset: CD45RA+ positively selected. The receptors were sampled from a man aged 30 to 39 in good health.

This chain uses TRBV7-9 with TRBJ2-2; D remains unclear. Trimming stripped 0 bases from V and 13 bases from J, with 9 bases between. The CDR3 runs to 12 residues. Germline lookup yields CDR1 SEHNR and CDR2 FQNEAQ (reference sequence). CDR3 sequence reads: CASSLALPRLFF. CDR3 coding DNA: TGTGCCAGCAGCTTAGCGCTCCCGAGGCTGTTTTTT. The complete variable domain, with remaining parts taken from reference TRBV7-9 and TRBJ2-2, reads DTGVSQNPRHKITKRGQNVTFRCDPISEHNRLYWYRQTLGQGPEFLTYFQNEAQLEKSRLLSDRFSAERPKGSFSTLEIQRTEQGDSAMYLCASSLALPRLFFGEGSRLTVL.

The chain uses TRBV10-2 and TRBJ2-3; the match to TRBD2 covers 7 bases. This CDR3 is 13 amino acids long. CDR1 is WSHSY and CDR2 is SAAADI in the germline V gene. CDR3 sequence (DNA): TGCGCTAGGGGTAGCGGGAGCACAGATACGCAGTATTTT. Translation: CARGSGSTDTQYF.

The chain employs TRBV2 and TRBJ2-5; 13 bases agree with TRBD2. The length of the CDR3 is 13 residues. Germline-derived CDR1 and CDR2 are SNHLY and FYNNEI. V shed 9 bases, J shed 3 bases, and the junction held 1 base outside the gene matches. DNA of the CDR3: TGTGCCAGAGGGACTAGCGGGAAAGAGACCCAGTACTTC. Amino acid sequence: CARGTSGKETQYF.

This chain uses TRBV4-3 with TRBJ2-3, with 8 bases fitting TRBD2. This CDR3 comprises 21 residues. With 0 bases clipped from V and 1 base from J, the junction kept 18 bases outside the gene matches. Germline values: CDR1 LGHNA, CDR2 YSLEER. CDR3 amino acids: CASSQDIRDRTSLNRTDTQYF. The CDR3 nucleotides are TGCGCCAGCAGCCAAGATATTCGCGATCGGACTAGCTTGAACCGCACAGATACGCAGTATTTT.

This rearrangement joins TRBV4-3 to TRBJ1-5; D is uncertain. V was clipped by 4 bases and J by 5 bases, with 12 bases between them. The CDR3 contains 14 residues. Germline lookup yields CDR1 LGHNA and CDR2 YSLEER. This chain's CDR3 is CASSLKVGDQPQHF. In DNA form, the CDR3 reads TGCGCCAGCAGCCTCAAGGTCGGGGATCAGCCCCAGCATTTT.